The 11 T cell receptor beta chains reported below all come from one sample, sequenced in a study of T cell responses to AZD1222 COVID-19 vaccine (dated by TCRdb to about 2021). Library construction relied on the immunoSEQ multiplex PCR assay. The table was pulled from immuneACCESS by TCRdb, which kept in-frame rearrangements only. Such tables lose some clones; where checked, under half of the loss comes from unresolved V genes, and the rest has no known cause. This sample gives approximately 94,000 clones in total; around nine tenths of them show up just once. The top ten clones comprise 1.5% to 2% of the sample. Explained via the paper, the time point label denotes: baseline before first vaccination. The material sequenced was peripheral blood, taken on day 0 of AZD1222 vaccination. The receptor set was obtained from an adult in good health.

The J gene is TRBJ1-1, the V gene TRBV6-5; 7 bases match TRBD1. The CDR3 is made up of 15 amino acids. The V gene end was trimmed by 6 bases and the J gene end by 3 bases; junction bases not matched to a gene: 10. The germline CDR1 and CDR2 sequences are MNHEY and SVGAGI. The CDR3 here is CASRGRKGADTEAFF. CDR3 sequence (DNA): TGTGCCAGCAGGGGTCGTAAGGGGGCGGACACTGAAGCTTTCTTT.

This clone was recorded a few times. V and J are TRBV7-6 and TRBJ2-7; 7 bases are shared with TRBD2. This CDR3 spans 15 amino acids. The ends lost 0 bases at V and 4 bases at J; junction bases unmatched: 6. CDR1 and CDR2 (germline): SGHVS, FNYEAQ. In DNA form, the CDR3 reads TGTGCCAGCAGCTTAGCTGGCGGGAGTAGTTACGAGCAGTACTTC. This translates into CASSLAGGSSYEQYF.

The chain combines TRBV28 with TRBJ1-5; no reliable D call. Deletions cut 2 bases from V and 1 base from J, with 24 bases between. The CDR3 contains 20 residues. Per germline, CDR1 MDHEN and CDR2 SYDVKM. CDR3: CASSLQDGPGPELSNQPQHF. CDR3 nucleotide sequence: TGTGCCAGCAGTTTACAGGACGGCCCGGGCCCCGAATTGAGCAATCAGCCCCAGCATTTT.

CDR3 loop: CASSAWDGGKSPLHF. In nucleotides, the CDR3 is TGTGCCAGCAGTGCTTGGGATGGGGGGAAGTCACCCCTCCACTTT. V is TRBV2 and J is TRBJ1-6; D is perhaps TRBD1 (5 bases). The CDR3 extends over 15 amino acids. Per the germline V gene, CDR1 is SNHLY and CDR2 is FYNNEI. The ends were cut back, 4 bases at V and 10 bases at J, with 17 bases in the middle.

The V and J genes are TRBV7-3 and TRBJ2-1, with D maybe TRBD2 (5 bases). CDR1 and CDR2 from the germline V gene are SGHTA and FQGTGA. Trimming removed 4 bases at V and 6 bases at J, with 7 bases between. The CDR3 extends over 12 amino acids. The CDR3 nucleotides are TGTGCCAGCAGCTCTACTAGCAATGAGCAGTTCTTC. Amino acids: CASSSTSNEQFF.

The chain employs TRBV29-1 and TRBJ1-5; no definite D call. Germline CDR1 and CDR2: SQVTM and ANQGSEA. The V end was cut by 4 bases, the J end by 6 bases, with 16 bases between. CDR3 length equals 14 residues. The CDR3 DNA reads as TGCAGCGTTGGAGCCGGCCAAAACATTCAGCCCCAGCATTTT. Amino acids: CSVGAGQNIQPQHF. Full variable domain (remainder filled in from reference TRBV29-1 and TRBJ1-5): SAVISQKPSRDICQRGTSLTIQCQVDSQVTMMFWYRQQPGQSLTLIATANQGSEATYESGFVIDKFPISRPNLTFSTLTVSNMSPEDSSIYLCSVGAGQNIQPQHFGDGTRLSIL.

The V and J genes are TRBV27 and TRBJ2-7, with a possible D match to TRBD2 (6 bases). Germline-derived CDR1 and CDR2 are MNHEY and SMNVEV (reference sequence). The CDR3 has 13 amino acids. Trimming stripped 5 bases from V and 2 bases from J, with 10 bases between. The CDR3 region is CASSGGSPYEQYF. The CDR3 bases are TGTGCCAGCAGTGGGGGGTCCCCCTACGAGCAGTACTTC.

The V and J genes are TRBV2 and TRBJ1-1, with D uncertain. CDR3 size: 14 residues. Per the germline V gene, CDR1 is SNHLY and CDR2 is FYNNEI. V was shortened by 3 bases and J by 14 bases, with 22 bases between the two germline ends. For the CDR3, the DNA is TGTGCCAGCAGTGACCCTGGGAGAGTTAATTCGGTCTTCTTT. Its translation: CASSDPGRVNSVFF.

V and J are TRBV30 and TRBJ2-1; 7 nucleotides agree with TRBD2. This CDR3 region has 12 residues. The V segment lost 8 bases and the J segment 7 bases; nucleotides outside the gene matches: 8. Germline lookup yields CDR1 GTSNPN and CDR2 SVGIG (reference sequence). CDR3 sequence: CARGGPKNEQFF. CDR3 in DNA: TGTGCCCGCGGGGGACCCAAAAATGAGCAGTTCTTC. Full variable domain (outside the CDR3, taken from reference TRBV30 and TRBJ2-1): SQTIHQWPATLVQPVGSPLSLECTVEGTSNPNLYWYRQAAGRGLQLLFYSVGIGQISSEVPQNLSASRPQDRQFILSSKKLLLSDSGFYLCARGGPKNEQFFGPGTRLTVL.

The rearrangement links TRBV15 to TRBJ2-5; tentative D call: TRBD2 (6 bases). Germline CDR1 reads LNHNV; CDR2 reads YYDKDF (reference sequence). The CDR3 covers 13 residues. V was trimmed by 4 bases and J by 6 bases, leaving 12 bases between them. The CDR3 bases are TGTGCCACCAGCACGGACGGAGGGCAGACCCAGTACTTC. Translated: CATSTDGGQTQYF.

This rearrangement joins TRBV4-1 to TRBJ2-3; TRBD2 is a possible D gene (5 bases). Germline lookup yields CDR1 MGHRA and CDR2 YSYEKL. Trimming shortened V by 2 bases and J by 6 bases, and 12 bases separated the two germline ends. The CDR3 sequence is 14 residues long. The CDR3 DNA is TGCGCCAGCAGCCAATTCCTAGCATTGGATACGCAGTATTTT. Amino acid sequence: CASSQFLALDTQYF.